This T cell receptor beta chain was sequenced during a study of blood T cell repertoires in COVID-19. Original processing methods: Amplifying reference gene primers gave estimates of nucleated cell counts. Produced via immunoSEQ multiplex PCR; TCRdb's table is partial and in-frame only. The V and J calls and clone size are taken from that table; D and trimming were inferred from the DNA. The table has some 97,000 clones, about nine tenths seen once. In germline, CDR1 is SQVTM, CDR2 ANQGSEA. The V end lost 6 bases, the J end lost 0 bases, and 11 bases lay between the germline ends. There are 14 residues in the CDR3.

Material: peripheral blood. The origin of this receptor is a man in his forties or fifties with acute or convalescent COVID-19. The chain employs TRBV29-1 and TRBJ2-2; D unresolved. The CDR3 loop is CSVKITANTGELFF. The CDR3 coding sequence is TGCAGCGTGAAAATTACTGCGAACACCGGGGAGCTGTTTTTT.